The table lists the clone carrying this TCR beta chain with a few counts. Its antigen is undetermined. All three twin pairs grew up together with likely shared infections and vaccines. Libraries were made from RNA as TCR cDNA, using a modified protocol. MiXCR, applied by TCRdb to the 5' RACE reads, yields one record per CDR3 protein. The sample lists a few hundred thousand distinct CDR3 sequences; more than 25% were seen once. The germline V and J ends were trimmed by 6 bases and 14 bases, with 19 bases remaining between them. Germline CDR1 is SEHNR and CDR2 is FQNEAQ (reference sequence). The CDR3 contains 12 residues. This record belongs to a study of identical twins' blood T cells. Background on the study: Roughly 50 million reads covered roughly six alpha-chain and roughly six beta-chain libraries.

Study outcomes and limitations: Environmental influences on twin similarity could not be excluded.

The chain uses TRBV7-9 and TRBJ1-2; D unclear. The source material was PBMCs. The source is a woman aged 18 to 50 in good health. The CDR3 DNA reads as TGTGCCAGCAGTTTGGACGGAACGTCGGAGACCTTC. This translates into CASSLDGTSETF.